This entry concerns a single TCR beta chain. Its target is unknown. With 5 bases removed from V and 8 bases from J, the gap between germline ends came to 26 bases. The CDR3 totals 17 residues. Germline V lookup: CDR1 SNHLY, CDR2 FYNNEI. The source of the sample is a study of OX40 agonist ivuxolimab in advanced cancers. The study, taken as a whole, reports: More expanded clones were seen, on average, in CD8+ T cells than in CD4+. Partial responders at 0.1-3.0 mg/kg showed near-lowest clonal expansion. Dosing at 0.1 to 3.0 mg/kg was accompanied by clonal expansion of CD4+ and CD8+ blood T cells by week 6.

Assay: immunoSEQ multiplex PCR; the TCRdb copy retains only in-frame clones and omits some. The sample shows about 98,000 clones, 87% of them seen only once. The sequence was collected from an adult with an advanced solid tumor such as melanoma, head and neck, liver or kidney cancer. Sequenced material: CD4+ or CD8+ T cells sorted from blood, taken in a trial of the OX40 agonist ivuxolimab. V gene TRBV2 combines with J gene TRBJ2-3; D possibly corresponds to TRBD2 (7 bases). Here the CDR3 reads CASSSPLGGGAWGTQYF. In DNA, the CDR3 is TGTGCCAGCAGTTCCCCCCTCGGTGGGGGGGCTTGGGGTACGCAGTATTTT.